This is a list of T cell receptor beta chains from one sample in a study of blood T cells in healthy people across ages. Each CDR3 protein gets one entry after TCRdb re-called the 5' RACE reads with MiXCR. In the table there are about a million distinct CDR3 sequences, approximately 38% of which are singletons. The sequenced sample was blood. The receptors stem from a man between 18 and 35 years old in good health. CDR3s include the opening cysteine and the closing phenylalanine or tryptophan. Fields, in order: clone size, V gene, D gene, J gene, CDR3 protein, CDR3 DNA. A D gene is named only where the DNA matches it firmly. A clone size is listed for some rows: how often the clone was seen (once, few, many), or a class if it is expanded.

NA	TRBV5-1	TRBD1	TRBJ1-2	CASSVYGGQDGYTF	TGCGCCAGCAGCGTATATGGTGGACAGGATGGCTACACCTTC
many	TRBV12-3/TRBV12-4	NA	TRBJ1-1	CASSPRRGNTEAFF	TGTGCCAGCAGCCCCCGGAGGGGGAACACTGAAGCTTTCTTT
NA	TRBV6-5	NA	TRBJ1-1	CASTLSFRTANTEAFF	TGTGCCAGCACTCTATCATTTCGGACAGCCAACACTGAAGCTTTCTTT
NA	TRBV7-9	NA	TRBJ1-2	CASSAALGYGYTF	TGTGCCAGCAGCGCAGCCCTCGGCTATGGCTACACCTTC
many	TRBV3-1	NA	TRBJ1-2	CASSQGSTNYGYTF	TGTGCCAGCAGCCAGGGGTCAACTAACTATGGCTACACCTTC
NA	TRBV5-1	NA	TRBJ1-1	CASSPSSVNTEAFF	TGCGCCAGCAGCCCCTCGTCGGTGAACACTGAAGCTTTCTTT
NA	TRBV6-5	NA	TRBJ2-1	CARTQAPGDEQFF	TGTGCCAGAACTCAAGCCCCGGGAGATGAGCAGTTCTTC
NA	TRBV18	NA	TRBJ2-6	CASSPMTIPRSGANVLTF	TGTGCCAGCTCACCAATGACGATACCCCGCTCTGGGGCCAACGTCCTGACTTTC
NA	TRBV20-1	NA	TRBJ1-4	CSAHPLRDEKLFF	TGCAGTGCCCACCCCCTGAGGGATGAAAAACTGTTTTTT
few	TRBV27	NA	TRBJ1-6	CASSLRVLSSYNSPLHF	TGTGCCAGCAGTTTGAGGGTCCTGTCATCCTATAATTCACCCCTCCACTTT
NA	TRBV15	NA	TRBJ2-2	CATSRQDSNTGELFF	TGTGCCACCAGCCGACAGGACTCGAACACCGGGGAGCTGTTTTTT
few	TRBV20-1	NA	TRBJ1-4	CSATRPIDNAEKLFF	TGCAGTGCGACCCGCCCCATCGACAACGCCGAAAAACTGTTTTTT
NA	TRBV7-2	TRBD2	TRBJ2-1	CASSPRASGVRSSYNEQFF	TGTGCCAGCAGCCCAAGGGCCAGCGGGGTAAGGAGCTCCTACAATGAGCAGTTCTTC
few	TRBV29-1	TRBD1	TRBJ1-1	CSVESTGGSTEAFF	TGCAGCGTTGAATCTACAGGGGGAAGCACTGAAGCTTTCTTT
NA	TRBV12-3/TRBV12-4	NA	TRBJ1-1	CASSPRVVTEAFF	TGTGCCAGCAGTCCGCGGGTTGTAACTGAAGCTTTCTTT
once	TRBV18	NA	TRBJ2-3	CASSPRAEARTDTQYF	TGTGCCAGCTCGCCTAGGGCGGAGGCCCGCACAGATACGCAGTATTTT
NA	TRBV25-1	NA	TRBJ2-1	CASRINNEQFF	TGTGCCAGCAGAATAAACAATGAGCAGTTCTTC
NA	TRBV7-3	NA	TRBJ1-1	CASSVQGLAEAFF	TGTGCCAGCAGCGTACAGGGTCTCGCTGAAGCTTTCTTT
many	TRBV20-1	NA	TRBJ2-5	CSAPLQVQETQYF	TGCAGTGCTCCACTTCAGGTCCAAGAGACCCAGTACTTC
few	TRBV28	NA	TRBJ2-1	CASHGVRNEQFF	TGTGCCTCTCACGGAGTGAGGAATGAGCAGTTCTTC
few	TRBV27	TRBD2	TRBJ2-5	CASRLAGDQETQYF	TGTGCCAGCAGACTAGCGGGTGACCAAGAGACCCAGTACTTC
few	TRBV12-3/TRBV12-4	NA	TRBJ2-7	CASRPRLRPSYEQYF	TGTGCCAGCAGACCAAGACTGCGCCCCTCCTACGAGCAGTACTTC